This T cell receptor beta chain came from a study of TIL therapy for anti-PD-1-resistant metastatic lung cancer. Study-wide background: Median tumor mutation burden was around 1.6 mutations per megabase.

Findings and limits, study-wide: Treatment-naive, never-smoker and oncogene-addicted patients were overrepresented in this highly selected cohort.

Germline V lookup: CDR1 PRHDT, CDR2 FYEKMQ (reference sequence). The CDR3 covers 15 residues. V gave up 5 bases and J gave up 4 bases; unmatched junction bases: 9. As to time point: pre-treatment sample, taken before nivolumab and TIL therapy. Pleural nodules or supraclavicular lymph nodes made up most of the excised metastases sampled. Tumors were harvested before any PD-1/PD-L1 blockade. This was the immunoSEQ v3 assay. Libraries were sequenced to 2 million to 2.5 million read pairs (survey) or roughly 4.5-6 million (deep). TCRdb's copy holds only in-frame clones and misses some; the assay was immunoSEQ multiplex PCR. The sample lists about 100,000 clones, approximately 65% occurring once. This clone was seen a handful of times. No antigen is known for it.

The sequenced sample was tumor tissue, obtained at baseline. V and J are TRBV13 and TRBJ2-7; 9 bases are shared with TRBD2. The receptor's source is a person aged 25 to 80 with non-small cell lung cancer. The CDR3 sequence is CASSGSAGGQYEQYF. The CDR3, as DNA: TGTGCCAGCAGCGGCTCGGCGGGAGGGCAGTACGAGCAGTACTTC.